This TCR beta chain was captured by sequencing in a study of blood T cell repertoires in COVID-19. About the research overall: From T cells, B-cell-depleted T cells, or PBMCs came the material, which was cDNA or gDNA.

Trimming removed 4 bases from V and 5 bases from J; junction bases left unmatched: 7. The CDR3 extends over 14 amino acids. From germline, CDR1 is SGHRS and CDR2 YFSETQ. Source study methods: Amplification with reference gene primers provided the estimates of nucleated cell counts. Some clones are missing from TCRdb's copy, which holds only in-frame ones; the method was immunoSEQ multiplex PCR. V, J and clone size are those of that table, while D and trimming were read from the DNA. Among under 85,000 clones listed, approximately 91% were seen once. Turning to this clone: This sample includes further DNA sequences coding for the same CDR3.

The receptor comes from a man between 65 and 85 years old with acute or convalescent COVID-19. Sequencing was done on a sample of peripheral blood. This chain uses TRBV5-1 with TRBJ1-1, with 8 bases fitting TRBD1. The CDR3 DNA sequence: TGCGCCAGCAGCCTAATCGGACAGGGAACTGAAGCTTTCTTT. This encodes CASSLIGQGTEAFF.